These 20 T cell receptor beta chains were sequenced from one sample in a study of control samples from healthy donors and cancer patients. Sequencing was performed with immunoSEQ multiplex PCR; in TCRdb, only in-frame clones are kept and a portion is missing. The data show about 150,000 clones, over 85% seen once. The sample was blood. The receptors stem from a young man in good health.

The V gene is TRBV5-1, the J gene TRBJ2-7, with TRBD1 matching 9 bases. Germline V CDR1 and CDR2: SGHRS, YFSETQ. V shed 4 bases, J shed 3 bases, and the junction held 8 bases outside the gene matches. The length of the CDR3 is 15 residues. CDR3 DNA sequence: TGCGCCAGCAGCCCCGGGACAGGGCTTGACTACGAGCAGTACTTC. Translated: CASSPGTGLDYEQYF.

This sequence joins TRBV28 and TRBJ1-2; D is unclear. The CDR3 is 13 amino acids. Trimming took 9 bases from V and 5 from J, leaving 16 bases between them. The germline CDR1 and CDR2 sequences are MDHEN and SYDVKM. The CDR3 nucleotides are TGTGCCAGACCCCCACGGATGAAATATGGCTACACCTTC. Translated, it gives CARPPRMKYGYTF.

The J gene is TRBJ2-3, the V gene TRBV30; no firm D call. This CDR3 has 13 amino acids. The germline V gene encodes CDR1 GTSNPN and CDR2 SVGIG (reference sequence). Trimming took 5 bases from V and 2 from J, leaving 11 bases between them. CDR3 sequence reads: CAWELQNTDTQYF. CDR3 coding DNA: TGTGCCTGGGAGCTGCAGAACACAGATACGCAGTATTTT.

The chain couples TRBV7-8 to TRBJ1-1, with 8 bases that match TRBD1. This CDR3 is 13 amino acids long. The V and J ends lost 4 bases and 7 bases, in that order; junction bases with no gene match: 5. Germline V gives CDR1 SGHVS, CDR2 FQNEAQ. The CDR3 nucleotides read TGTGCCAGCAGCTGGACAGGGCAGGGTGAAGCTTTCTTT. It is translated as CASSWTGQGEAFF.

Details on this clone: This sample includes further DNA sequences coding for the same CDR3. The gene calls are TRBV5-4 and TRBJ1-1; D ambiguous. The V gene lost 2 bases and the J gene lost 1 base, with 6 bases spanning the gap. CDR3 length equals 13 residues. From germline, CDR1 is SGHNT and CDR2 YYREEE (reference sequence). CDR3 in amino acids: CASSFGRNTEAFF. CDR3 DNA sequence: TGTGCCAGCAGCTTCGGCAGGAACACTGAAGCTTTCTTT. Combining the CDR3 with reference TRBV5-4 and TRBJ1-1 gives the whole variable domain ETGVTQSPTHLIKTRGQQVTLRCSSQSGHNTVSWYQQALGQGPQFIFQYYREEENGRGNFPPRFSGLQFPNYSSELNVNALELDDSALYLCASSFGRNTEAFFGQGTRLTVV.

For the CDR3, the DNA is TGTGCCAGCAGTTTCGACCTCACCGAGGATGAGCAGTTCTTC. It yields the protein CASSFDLTEDEQFF. This chain connects TRBV27 to TRBJ2-1; D unclear. The germline V gene has CDR1 MNHEY and CDR2 SMNVEV (reference sequence). V was clipped by 3 bases and J by 8 bases, with 14 bases between them. The CDR3 length is 14 residues.

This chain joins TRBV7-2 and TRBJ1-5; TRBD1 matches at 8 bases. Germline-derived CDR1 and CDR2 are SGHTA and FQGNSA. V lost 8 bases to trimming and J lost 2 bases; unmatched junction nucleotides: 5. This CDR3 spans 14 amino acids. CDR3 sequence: CASDRGGGNQPQHF. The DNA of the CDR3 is TGTGCCAGCGACAGGGGCGGGGGCAATCAGCCCCAGCATTTT. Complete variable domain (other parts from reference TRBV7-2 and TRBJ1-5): GAGVSQSPSNKVTEKGKDVELRCDPISGHTALYWYRQSLGQGLEFLIYFQGNSAPDKSGLPSDRFSAERTGGSVSTLTIQRTQQEDSAVYLCASDRGGGNQPQHFGDGTRLSIL.

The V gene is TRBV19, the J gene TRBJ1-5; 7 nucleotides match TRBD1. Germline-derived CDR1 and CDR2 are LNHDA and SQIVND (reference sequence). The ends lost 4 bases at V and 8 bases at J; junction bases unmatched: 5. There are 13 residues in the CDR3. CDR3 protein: CASSRQGREPQHF. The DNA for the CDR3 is TGTGCCAGTAGTAGACAGGGACGAGAGCCCCAGCATTTT. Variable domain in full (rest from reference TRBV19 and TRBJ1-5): DGGITQSPKYLFRKEGQNVTLSCEQNLNHDAMYWYRQDPGQGLRLIYYSQIVNDFQKGDIAEGYSVSREKKESFPLTVTSAQKNPTAFYLCASSRQGREPQHFGDGTRLSIL.

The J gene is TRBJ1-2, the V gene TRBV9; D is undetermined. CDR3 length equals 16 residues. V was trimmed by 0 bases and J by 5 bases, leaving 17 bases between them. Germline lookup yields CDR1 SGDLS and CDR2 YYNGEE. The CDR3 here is CASSVASLPDGYGYTF. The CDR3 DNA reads TGTGCCAGCAGCGTAGCTTCTTTACCAGACGGGTATGGCTACACCTTC.

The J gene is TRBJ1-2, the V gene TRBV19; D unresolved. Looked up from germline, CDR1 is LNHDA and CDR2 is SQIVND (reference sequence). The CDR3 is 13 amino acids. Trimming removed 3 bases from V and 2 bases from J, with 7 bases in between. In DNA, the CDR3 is TGTGCCAGTAGTATGTCCACCAACTATGGCTACACCTTC. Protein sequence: CASSMSTNYGYTF. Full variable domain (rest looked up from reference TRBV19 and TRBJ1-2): DGGITQSPKYLFRKEGQNVTLSCEQNLNHDAMYWYRQDPGQGLRLIYYSQIVNDFQKGDIAEGYSVSREKKESFPLTVTSAQKNPTAFYLCASSMSTNYGYTFGSGTRLTVV.

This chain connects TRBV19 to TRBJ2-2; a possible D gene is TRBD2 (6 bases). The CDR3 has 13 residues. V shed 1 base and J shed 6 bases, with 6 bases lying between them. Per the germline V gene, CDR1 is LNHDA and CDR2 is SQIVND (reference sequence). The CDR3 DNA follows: TGTGCCAGTAGTATAGCGGGGGCCGGGGAGCTGTTTTTT. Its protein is CASSIAGAGELFF.

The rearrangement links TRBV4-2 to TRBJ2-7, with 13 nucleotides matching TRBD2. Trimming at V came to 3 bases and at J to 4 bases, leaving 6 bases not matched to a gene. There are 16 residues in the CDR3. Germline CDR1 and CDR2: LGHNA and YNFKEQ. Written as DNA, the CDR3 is TGTGCCAGCAGCCATCTACTAGCGGGGGGGCTGTACGAGCAGTACTTC. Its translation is CASSHLLAGGLYEQYF.

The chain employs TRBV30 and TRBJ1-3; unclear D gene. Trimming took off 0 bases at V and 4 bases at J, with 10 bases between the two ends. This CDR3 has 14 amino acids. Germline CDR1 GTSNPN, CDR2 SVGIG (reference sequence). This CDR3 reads CAWSVTSDGNTIYF. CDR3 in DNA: TGTGCCTGGAGTGTAACGTCGGACGGAAACACCATATATTTT.

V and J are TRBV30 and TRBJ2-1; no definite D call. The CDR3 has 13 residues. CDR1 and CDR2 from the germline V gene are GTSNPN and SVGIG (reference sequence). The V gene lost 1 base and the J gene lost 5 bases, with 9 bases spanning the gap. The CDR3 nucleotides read TGTGCCTGGAGTGGGGCTAGTGACAATGAGCAGTTCTTC. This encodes CAWSGASDNEQFF.

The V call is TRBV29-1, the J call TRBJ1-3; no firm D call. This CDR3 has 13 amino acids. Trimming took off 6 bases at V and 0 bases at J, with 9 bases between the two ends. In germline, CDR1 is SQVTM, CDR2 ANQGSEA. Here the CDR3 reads CSVGSFSGNTIYF. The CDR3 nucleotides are TGCAGCGTGGGCTCCTTCTCTGGAAACACCATATATTTT.

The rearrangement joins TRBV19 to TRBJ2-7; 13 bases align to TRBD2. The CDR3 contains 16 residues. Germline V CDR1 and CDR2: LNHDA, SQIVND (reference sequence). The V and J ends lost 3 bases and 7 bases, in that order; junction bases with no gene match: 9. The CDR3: CASSIGWTSGSGEQYF. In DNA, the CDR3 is TGTGCCAGTAGTATCGGTTGGACTAGCGGGAGTGGGGAGCAGTACTTC.

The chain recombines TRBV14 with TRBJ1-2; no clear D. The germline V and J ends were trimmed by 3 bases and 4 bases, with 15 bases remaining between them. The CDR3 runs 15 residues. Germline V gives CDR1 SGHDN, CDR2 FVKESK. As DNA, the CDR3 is TGTGCCAGCAGCCATACCATCGACTTCGGCTATGGCTACACCTTC. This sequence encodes CASSHTIDFGYGYTF.

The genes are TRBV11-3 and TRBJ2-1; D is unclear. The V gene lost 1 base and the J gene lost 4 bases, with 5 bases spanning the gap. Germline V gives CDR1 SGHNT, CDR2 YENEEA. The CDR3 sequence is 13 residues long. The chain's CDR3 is CASSLGPYNEQFF. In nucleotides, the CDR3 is TGTGCCAGCAGCTTAGGACCTTACAATGAGCAGTTCTTC.

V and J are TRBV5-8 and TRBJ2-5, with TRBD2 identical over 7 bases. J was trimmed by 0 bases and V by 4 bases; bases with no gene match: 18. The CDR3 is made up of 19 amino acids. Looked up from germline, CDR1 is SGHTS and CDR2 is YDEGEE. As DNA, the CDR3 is TGTGCCAGCAGCACTTTAGGAACTCTAGCGGCGATGTACCAAGAGACCCAGTACTTC. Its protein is CASSTLGTLAAMYQETQYF.

CDR3 coding DNA: TGTGCCAGCAGTGAACTCGGAACATACCAAGAGACCCAGTACTTC. Translated, it gives CASSELGTYQETQYF. This chain uses TRBV6-1 with TRBJ2-5; D gene ambiguous. The CDR3 totals 15 residues. Germline V gene data show CDR1 as MNHNS and CDR2 as SASEGT. Between the trimmed V and J ends, which lost 2 bases and 0 bases, there was a span of 10 bases.